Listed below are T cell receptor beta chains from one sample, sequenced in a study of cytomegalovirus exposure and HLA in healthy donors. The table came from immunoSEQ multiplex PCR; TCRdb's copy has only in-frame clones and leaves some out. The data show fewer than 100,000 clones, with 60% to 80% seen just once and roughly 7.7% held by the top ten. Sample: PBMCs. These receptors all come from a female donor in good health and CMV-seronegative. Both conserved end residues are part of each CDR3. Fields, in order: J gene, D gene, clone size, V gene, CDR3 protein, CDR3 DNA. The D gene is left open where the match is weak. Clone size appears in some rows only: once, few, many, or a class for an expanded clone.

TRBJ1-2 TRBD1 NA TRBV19 CASSAGQGAGGYTF TGTGCCAGTAGTGCGGGACAGGGGGCGGGCGGCTACACCTTC
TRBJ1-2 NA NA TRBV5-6 CASSSDKEIPGYTF TGTGCCAGCAGCTCGGACAAGGAGATACCGGGCTACACCTTC
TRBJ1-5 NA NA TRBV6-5 CATRRGFGNQPQHF TGTGCCACTCGACGGGGGTTTGGTAATCAGCCCCAGCATTTT
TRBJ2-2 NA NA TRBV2 CASSEGTGVRGELFF TGTGCCAGCAGTGAGGGGACGGGGGTTCGGGGGGAGCTGTTTTTT
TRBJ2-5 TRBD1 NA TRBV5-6 CASSFRGQRETQYF TGTGCCAGCAGCTTTAGGGGACAGAGGGAGACCCAGTACTTC
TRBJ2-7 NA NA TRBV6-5 CASSYGRGGEQYF TGTGCCAGCAGTTACGGTAGGGGCGGTGAGCAGTACTTC
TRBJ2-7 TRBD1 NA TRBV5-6 CASSSGTGLSYEQYF TGTGCCAGCAGTTCCGGGACAGGGCTTTCCTACGAGCAGTACTTC
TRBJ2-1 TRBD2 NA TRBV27 CASSFGEGYEQFF TGTGCCAGCAGTTTCGGGGAGGGGTATGAGCAGTTCTTC
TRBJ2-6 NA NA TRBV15 CATSRANLFLMAGANVLTF TGTGCCACCAGCAGAGCGAACCTCTTTTTAATGGCAGGGGCCAACGTCCTGACTTTC
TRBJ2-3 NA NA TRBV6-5 CASSATGPGAQYF TGTGCCAGCTCCGCAACGGGGCCAGGGGCGCAGTATTTT
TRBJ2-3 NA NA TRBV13 CASSLEAGPDTQYF TGTGCCAGCAGCTTAGAGGCAGGGCCAGATACGCAGTATTTT
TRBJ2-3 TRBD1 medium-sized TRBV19 CASRYGTVSTDTQYF TGTGCCAGTAGATACGGGACAGTTAGCACAGATACGCAGTATTTT
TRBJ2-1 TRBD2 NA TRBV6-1 CASNRLAGGNEQFF TGTGCCAGCAATCGGTTAGCGGGAGGAAATGAGCAGTTCTTC
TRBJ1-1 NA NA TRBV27 CASIRRGQGFFTEAFF TGTGCCAGCATTCGGCGGGGGCAGGGGTTTTTTACTGAAGCTTTCTTT
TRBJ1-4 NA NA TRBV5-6 CASSLLRGGGLEKLFF TGTGCCAGCAGCTTACTGCGGGGAGGGGGACTTGAAAAACTGTTTTTT
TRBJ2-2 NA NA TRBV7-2 CASSLGLALRRAELFF TGTGCCAGCAGCTTAGGGCTAGCTCTACGACGGGCGGAGCTGTTTTTT
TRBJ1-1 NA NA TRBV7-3 CASSLSGGQTEAFF TGTGCCAGCAGCTTAAGCGGGGGGCAGACTGAAGCTTTCTTT